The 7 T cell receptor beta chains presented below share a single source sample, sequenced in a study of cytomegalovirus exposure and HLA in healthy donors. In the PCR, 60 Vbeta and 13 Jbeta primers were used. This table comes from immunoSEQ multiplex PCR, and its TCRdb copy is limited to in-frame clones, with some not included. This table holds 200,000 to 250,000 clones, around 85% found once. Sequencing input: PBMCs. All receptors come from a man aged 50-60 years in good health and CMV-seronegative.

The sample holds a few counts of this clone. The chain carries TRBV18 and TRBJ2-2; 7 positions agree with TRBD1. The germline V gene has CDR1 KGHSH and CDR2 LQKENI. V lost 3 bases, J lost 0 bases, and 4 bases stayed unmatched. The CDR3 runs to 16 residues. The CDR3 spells CASSPGQLANTGELFF. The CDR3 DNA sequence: TGTGCCAGCTCACCGGGACAGCTCGCGAACACCGGGGAGCTGTTTTTT.

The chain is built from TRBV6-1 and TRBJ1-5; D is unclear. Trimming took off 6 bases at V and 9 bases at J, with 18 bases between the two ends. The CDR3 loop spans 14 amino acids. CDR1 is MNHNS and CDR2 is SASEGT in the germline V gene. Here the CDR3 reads CASSPGYTVAPQHF. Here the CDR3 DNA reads TGTGCCAGCAGCCCCGGGTACACTGTTGCGCCCCAGCATTTT.

This CDR3 reads CASSLDRYSGNTIYF. In nucleotides, the CDR3 is TGTGCCAGCAGCTTAGACAGATACTCTGGAAACACCATATATTTT. The J gene is TRBJ1-3, the V gene TRBV11-2; no firm D call. V was trimmed by 0 bases and J by 0 bases, leaving 6 bases between them. The CDR3 sequence is 15 residues long. Germline V gene lookup returns CDR1 SGHAT and CDR2 FQNNGV.

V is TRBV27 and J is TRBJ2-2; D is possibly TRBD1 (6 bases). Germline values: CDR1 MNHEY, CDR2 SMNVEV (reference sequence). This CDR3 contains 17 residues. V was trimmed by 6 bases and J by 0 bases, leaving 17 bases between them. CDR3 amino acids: CASRSLAGTTNTGELFF. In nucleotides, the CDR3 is TGTGCCAGCAGGTCACTCGCCGGGACAACGAACACCGGGGAGCTGTTTTTT.

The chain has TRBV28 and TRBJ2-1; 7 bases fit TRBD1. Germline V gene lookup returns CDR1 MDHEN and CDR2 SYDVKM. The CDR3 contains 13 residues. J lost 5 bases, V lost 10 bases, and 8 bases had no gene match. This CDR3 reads CAIMMDRNNEQFF. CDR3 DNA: TGTGCCATCATGATGGACAGGAACAATGAGCAGTTCTTC.

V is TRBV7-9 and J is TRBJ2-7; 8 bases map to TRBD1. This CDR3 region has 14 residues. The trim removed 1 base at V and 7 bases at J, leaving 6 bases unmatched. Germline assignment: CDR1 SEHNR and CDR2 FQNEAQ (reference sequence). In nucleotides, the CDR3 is TGTGCCAGCAGCTTAGATAGGACAGGGAGGGAGCAGTACTTC. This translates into CASSLDRTGREQYF.

The CDR3 spells CASSNGGDTQYF. Written as DNA, the CDR3 is TGCGCCAGCAGCAATGGCGGGGATACGCAGTATTTT. J is TRBJ2-3 and V is TRBV5-1, with D possibly TRBD2 on 5 matching bases. Trimming took 4 bases from V and 6 from J, leaving 9 bases between them. The length of the CDR3 is 12 residues. Germline V gives CDR1 SGHRS, CDR2 YFSETQ.